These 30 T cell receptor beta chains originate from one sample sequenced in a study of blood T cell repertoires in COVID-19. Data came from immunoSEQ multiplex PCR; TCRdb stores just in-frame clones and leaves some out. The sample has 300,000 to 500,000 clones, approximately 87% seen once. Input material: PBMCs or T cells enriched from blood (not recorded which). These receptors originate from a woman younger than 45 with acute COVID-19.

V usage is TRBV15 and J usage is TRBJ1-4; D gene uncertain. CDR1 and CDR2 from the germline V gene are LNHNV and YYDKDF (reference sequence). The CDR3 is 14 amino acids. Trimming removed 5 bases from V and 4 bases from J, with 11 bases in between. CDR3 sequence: CATSLGPLNEKLFF. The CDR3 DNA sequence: TGTGCCACCAGCCTAGGCCCCCTTAATGAAAAACTGTTTTTT.

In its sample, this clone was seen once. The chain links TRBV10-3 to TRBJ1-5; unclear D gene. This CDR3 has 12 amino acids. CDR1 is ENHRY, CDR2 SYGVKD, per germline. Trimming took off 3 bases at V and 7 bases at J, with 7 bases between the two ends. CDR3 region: CAISDHSQPQHF. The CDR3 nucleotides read TGTGCCATCAGTGACCATTCCCAGCCCCAGCATTTT.

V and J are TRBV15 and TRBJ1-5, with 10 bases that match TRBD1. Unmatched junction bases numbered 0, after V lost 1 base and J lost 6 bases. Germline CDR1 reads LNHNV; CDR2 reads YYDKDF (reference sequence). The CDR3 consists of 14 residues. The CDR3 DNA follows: TGTGCCACCAGCAGAGGGACAGGGGGTCAGCCCCAGCATTTT. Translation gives CATSRGTGGQPQHF.

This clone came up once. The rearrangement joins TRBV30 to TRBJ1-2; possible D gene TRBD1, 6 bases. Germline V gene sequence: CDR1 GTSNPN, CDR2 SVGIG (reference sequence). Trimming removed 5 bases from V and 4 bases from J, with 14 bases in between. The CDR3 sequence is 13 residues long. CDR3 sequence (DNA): TGTGCCTGGCAGCCGTCAGGGGTCTATGGCTACACCTTC. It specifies CAWQPSGVYGYTF.

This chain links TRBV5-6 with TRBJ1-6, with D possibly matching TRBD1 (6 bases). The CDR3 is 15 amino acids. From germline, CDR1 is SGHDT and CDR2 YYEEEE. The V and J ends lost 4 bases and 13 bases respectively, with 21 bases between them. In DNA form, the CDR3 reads TGTGCCAGCAGCCGGACACGTTCTTACAGGGACCCCCTCCACTTT. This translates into CASSRTRSYRDPLHF. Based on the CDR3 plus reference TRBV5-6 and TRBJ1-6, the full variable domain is DAGVTQSPTHLIKTRGQQVTLRCSPKSGHDTVSWYQQALGQGPQFIFQYYEEEERQRGNFPDRFSGHQFPNYSSELNVNALLLGDSALYLCASSRTRSYRDPLHFGNGTRLTVT.

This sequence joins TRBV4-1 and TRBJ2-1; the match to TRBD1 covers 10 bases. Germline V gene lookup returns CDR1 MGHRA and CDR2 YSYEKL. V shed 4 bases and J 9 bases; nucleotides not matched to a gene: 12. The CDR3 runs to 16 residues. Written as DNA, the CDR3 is TGCGCCAGCAGCCGCCAAGAAGACAGGGGGCGAAGTGAGCAGTTCTTC. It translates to CASSRQEDRGRSEQFF.

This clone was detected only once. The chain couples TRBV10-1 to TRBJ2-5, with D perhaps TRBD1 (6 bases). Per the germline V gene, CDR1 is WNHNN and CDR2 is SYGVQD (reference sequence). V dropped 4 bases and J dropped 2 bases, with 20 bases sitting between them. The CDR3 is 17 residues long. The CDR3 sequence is CASSGGFNREAQETQYF. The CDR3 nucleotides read TGCGCCAGCAGTGGGGGGTTTAACAGGGAAGCACAAGAGACCCAGTACTTC.

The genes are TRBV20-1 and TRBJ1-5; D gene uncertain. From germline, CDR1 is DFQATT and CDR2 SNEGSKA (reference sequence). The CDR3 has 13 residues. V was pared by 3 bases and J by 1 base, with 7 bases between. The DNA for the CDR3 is TGCAGTGCTAGTTACATGAGCAATCAGCCCCAGCATTTT. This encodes CSASYMSNQPQHF.

The CDR3 DNA sequence: TGTGCCAGTAGTATAACTAGCGGGTCCTTCACAGATACGCAGTATTTT. This encodes CASSITSGSFTDTQYF. The rearrangement uses TRBV19 and TRBJ2-3; 9 positions match TRBD2. CDR1 and CDR2 (germline): LNHDA, SQIVND (reference sequence). The junction had 5 bases not matched to a gene; V was cut back by 2 bases and J by 2 bases. CDR3 length: 16 amino acids.

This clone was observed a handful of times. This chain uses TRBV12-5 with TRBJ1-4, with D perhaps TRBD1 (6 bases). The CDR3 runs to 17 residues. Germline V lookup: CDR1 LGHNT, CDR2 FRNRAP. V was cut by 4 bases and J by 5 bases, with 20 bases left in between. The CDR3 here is CASGSANQGFQNEKLFF. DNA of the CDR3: TGTGCTAGTGGTTCTGCCAACCAGGGGTTTCAAAATGAAAAACTGTTTTTT.

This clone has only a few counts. The CDR3, as DNA: TGTGCCAGCATCACCCGGCAGGACAGGGTTAGCGAGCAGTACTTC. It translates to CASITRQDRVSEQYF. The rearrangement uses TRBV6-4 and TRBJ2-7; 8 nucleotides line up with TRBD1. V trimming: 7 bases; J trimming: 6 bases; junction bases outside the gene matches: 14. Germline CDR1 MRHNA, CDR2 SNTAGT. CDR3 size: 15 residues.

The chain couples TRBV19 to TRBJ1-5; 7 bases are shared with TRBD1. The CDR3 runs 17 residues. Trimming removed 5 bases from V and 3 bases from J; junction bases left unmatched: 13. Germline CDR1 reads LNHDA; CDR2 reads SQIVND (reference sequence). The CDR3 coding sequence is TGTGCCAGTAGTTGGGGCGCACAGGGGAGCAACAATCAGCCCCAGCATTTT. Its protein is CASSWGAQGSNNQPQHF.

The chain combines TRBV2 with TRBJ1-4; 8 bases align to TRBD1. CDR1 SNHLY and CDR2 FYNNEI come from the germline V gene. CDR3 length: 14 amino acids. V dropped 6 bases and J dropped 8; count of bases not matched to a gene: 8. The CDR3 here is CASRVRGLKEKLFF. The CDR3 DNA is TGTGCCAGCAGAGTCAGGGGGCTGAAGGAAAAACTGTTTTTT. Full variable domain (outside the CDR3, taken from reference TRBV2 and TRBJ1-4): EPEVTQTPSHQVTQMGQEVILRCVPISNHLYFYWYRQILGQKVEFLVSFYNNEISEKSEIFDDQFSVERPDGSNFTLKIRSTKLEDSAMYFCASRVRGLKEKLFFGSGTQLSVL.

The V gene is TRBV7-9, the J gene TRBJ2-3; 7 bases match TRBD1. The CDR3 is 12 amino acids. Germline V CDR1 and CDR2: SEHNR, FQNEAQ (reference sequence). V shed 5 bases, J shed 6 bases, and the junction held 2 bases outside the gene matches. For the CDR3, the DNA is TGTGCCAGCAGCAAACAGGGGGATACGCAGTATTTT. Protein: CASSKQGDTQYF.

Here the CDR3 reads CSAVEDTEAFF. The CDR3 DNA is TGCAGTGCGGTCGAGGACACTGAAGCTTTCTTT. J is TRBJ1-1 and V is TRBV20-1; D is unclear. Germline-derived CDR1 and CDR2 are DFQATT and SNEGSKA (reference sequence). The ends were cut back, 6 bases at V and 3 bases at J, with 8 bases in the middle. The CDR3 spans 11 residues.

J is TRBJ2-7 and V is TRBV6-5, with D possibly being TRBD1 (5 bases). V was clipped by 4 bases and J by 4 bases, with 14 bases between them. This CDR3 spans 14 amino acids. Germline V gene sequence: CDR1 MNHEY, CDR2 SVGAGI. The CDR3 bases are TGTGCCAGCAGTTTGGGTAGGGGAACGTACGAGCAGTACTTC. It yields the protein CASSLGRGTYEQYF.

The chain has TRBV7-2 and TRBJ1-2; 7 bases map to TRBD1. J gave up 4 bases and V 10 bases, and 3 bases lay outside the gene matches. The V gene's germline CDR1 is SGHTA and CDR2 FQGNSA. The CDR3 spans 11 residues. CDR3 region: CAIRDSYGYTF. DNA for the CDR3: TGTGCCATAAGGGACAGCTATGGCTACACCTTC.

The CDR3 loop reads CASSSVTDTQYF. For the CDR3, the DNA is TGTGCCAGCAGCTCAGTCACAGATACGCAGTATTTT. This chain connects TRBV7-3 to TRBJ2-3; no clear D gene. Per germline, CDR1 SGHTA and CDR2 FQGTGA. This CDR3 has 12 residues. V shed 4 bases and J shed 2 bases, with 4 bases lying between them. Full variable domain (remainder filled in from reference TRBV7-3 and TRBJ2-3): GAGVSQTPSNKVTEKGKYVELRCDPISGHTALYWYRQSLGQGPEFLIYFQGTGAADDSGLPNDRFFAVRPEGSVSTLKIQRTERGDSAVYLCASSSVTDTQYFGPGTRLTVL.

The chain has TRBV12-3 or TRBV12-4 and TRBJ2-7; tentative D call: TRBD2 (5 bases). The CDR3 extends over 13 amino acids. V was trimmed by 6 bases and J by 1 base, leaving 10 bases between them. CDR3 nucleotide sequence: TGTGCCAGCAGGAGGGCTGGATCCTACGAGCAGTACTTC. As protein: CASRRAGSYEQYF.

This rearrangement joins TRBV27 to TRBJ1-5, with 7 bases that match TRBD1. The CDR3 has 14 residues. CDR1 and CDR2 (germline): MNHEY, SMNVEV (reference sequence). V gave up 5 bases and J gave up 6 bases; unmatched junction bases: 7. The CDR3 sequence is CASSRRQGIQPQHF. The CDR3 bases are TGTGCCAGCAGTCGGAGACAGGGCATTCAGCCCCAGCATTTT.

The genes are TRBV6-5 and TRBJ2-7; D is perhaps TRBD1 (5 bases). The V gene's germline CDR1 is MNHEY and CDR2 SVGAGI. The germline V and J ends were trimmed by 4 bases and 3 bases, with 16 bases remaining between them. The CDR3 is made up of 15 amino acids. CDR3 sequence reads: CASSFSLGQYYEQYF. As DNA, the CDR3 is TGTGCCAGCAGTTTTTCCTTGGGGCAGTACTACGAGCAGTACTTC.

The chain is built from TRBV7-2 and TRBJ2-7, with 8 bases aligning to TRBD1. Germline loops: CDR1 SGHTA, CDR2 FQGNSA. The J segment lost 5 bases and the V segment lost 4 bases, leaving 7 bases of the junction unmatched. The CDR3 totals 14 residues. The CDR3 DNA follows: TGTGCCAGCAGCTCAAGGACAGGGTTTAACGAGCAGTACTTC. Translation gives CASSSRTGFNEQYF.

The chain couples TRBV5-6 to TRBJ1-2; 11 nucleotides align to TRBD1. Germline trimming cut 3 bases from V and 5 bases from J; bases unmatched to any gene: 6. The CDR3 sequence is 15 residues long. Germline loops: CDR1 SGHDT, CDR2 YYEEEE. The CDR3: CASSSGQGAGYGYTF. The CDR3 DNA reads TGTGCCAGCAGCTCAGGACAGGGGGCAGGGTATGGCTACACCTTC.

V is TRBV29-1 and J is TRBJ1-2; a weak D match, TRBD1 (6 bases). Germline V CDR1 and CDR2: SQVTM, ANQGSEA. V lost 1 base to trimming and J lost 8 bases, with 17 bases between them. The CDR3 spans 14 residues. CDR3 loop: CSVEVVTGFRGYTF. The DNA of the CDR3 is TGCAGCGTTGAAGTCGTCACAGGGTTTAGAGGCTACACCTTC.

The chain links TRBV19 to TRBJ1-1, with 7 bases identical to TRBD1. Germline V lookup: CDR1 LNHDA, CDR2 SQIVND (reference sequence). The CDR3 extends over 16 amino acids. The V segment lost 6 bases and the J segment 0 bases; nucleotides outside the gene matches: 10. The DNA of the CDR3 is TGTGCCAGTAGCTCAACCCTACAGGGGATGAACACTGAAGCTTTCTTT. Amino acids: CASSSTLQGMNTEAFF.

The CDR3 region is CASSPHRGLNTGELFF. In DNA form, the CDR3 reads TGTGCCAGCAGCCCACACAGGGGGCTAAACACCGGGGAGCTGTTTTTT. V is TRBV7-2 and J is TRBJ2-2, with 9 positions matching TRBD1. This CDR3 is 16 amino acids long. With 5 bases clipped from V and 2 bases from J, the junction kept 6 bases outside the gene matches. In germline, CDR1 is SGHTA, CDR2 FQGNSA.

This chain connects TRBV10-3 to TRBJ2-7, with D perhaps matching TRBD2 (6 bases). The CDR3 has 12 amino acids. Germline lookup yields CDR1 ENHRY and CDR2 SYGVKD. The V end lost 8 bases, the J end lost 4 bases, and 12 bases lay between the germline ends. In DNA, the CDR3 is TGTGCCATCGCGGGGACCGAATACGAGCAGTACTTC. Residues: CAIAGTEYEQYF.

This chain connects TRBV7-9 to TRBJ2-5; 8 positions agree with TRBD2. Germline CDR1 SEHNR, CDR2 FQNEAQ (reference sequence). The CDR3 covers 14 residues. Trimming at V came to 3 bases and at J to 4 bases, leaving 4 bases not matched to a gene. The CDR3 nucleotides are TGTGCCAGCAGCTTGGGACGGGGGGGAGAGACCCAGTACTTC. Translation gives CASSLGRGGETQYF.

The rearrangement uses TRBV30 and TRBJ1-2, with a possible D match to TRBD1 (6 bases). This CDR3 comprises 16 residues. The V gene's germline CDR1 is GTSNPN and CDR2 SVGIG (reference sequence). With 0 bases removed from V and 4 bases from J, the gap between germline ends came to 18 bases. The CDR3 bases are TGTGCCTGGAGTGTACGGAGGACAGCTAATGCCTATGGCTACACCTTC. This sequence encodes CAWSVRRTANAYGYTF.

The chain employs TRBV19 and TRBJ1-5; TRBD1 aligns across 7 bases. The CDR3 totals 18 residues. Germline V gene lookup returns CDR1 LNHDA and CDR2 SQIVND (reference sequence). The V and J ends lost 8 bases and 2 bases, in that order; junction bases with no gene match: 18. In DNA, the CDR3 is TGTGCCAGTCGAGGAGGCCAGGGGGAATTTGTAGGCAATCAGCCCCAGCATTTT. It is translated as CASRGGQGEFVGNQPQHF.